This T cell receptor (beta chain) was sequenced during a study of regulatory T cells in long-lasting Graves disease. Study-level background: Treatment with antithyroid drugs for over 5 years, together with positive TSH receptor antibodies, meant persistent Graves' disease.

Time point given: persistent/refractory GD, antithyroid drugs over 5 years with positive TRAb. Scientists built the TCR library using RNA that was extracted from PBMCs. Comments on this clonotype: Antigen specificity is unknown.

According to the study, TCR beta libraries were built with iRepertoire HTBI primers and CDR3-region Arm-PCR. TCRdb re-called the multiplex PCR reads with MiXCR, one entry per CDR3 protein. The data contain roughly 400,000 distinct CDR3 sequences, 21% of them singletons. General observations from the study: Compared with new cases, persistent Graves' patients showed reduced TCR diversity.

The sequencing here drew on peripheral blood mononuclear cells (PBMCs), taken when the disease was refractory, from a patient treated with antithyroid drugs. This clonotype originated in a female donor with Graves disease.

The CDR3 reads CASRPGRFYSGNTIYF. The CDR3 DNA reads as TGTGCCAGCAGGCCGGGACGGTTCTACTCTGGAAACACCATATATTTT. The chain uses TRBV2 and TRBJ1-3; D may be TRBD1 (5 bases). This CDR3 has 16 residues. Germline assignment: CDR1 SNHLY and CDR2 FYNNEI. V was shortened by 6 bases and J by 0 bases, with 15 bases between the two germline ends.